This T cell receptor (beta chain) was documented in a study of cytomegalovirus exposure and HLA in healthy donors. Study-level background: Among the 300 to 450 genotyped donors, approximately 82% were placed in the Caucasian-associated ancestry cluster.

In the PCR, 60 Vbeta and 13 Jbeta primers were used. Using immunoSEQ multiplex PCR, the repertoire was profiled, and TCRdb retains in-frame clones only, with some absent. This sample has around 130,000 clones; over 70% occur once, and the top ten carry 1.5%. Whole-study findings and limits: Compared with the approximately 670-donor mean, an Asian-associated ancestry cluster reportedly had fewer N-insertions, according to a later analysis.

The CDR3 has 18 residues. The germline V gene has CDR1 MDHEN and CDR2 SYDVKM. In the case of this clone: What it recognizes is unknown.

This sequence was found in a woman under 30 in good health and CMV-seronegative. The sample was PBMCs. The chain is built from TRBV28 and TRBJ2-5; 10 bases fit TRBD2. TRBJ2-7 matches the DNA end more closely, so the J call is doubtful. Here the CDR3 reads CASSFGASGSIGSYEQYF. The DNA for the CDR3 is TGTGCCAGCAGTTTTGGGGCTAGCGGGAGTATTGGCTCCTACGAGCAGTACTTC.